Listed here are 30 T cell receptor beta chains from one sample, sequenced in a study of cytotoxic CD8 clonotypes in ibrutinib-treated CLL. Assay: immunoSEQ multiplex PCR; the TCRdb copy retains only in-frame clones and omits some. The profile shows around 330,000 clones, 67% of them singletons. The sequencing used PBMCs, collected after 36 months of ibrutinib treatment. Every receptor here comes from a human donor with chronic lymphocytic leukemia.

The J gene is TRBJ2-3, the V gene TRBV5-6; 11 bases map to TRBD2. From germline, CDR1 is SGHDT and CDR2 YYEEEE. The CDR3 contains 15 residues. The V and J ends lost 4 bases and 7 bases, in that order; junction bases with no gene match: 8. This CDR3 reads CASSLTSGNRYTQYF. The CDR3 coding sequence is TGTGCCAGCAGCCTGACTAGCGGGAACAGGTATACGCAGTATTTT. Variable domain in full (rest from reference TRBV5-6 and TRBJ2-3): DAGVTQSPTHLIKTRGQQVTLRCSPKSGHDTVSWYQQALGQGPQFIFQYYEEEERQRGNFPDRFSGHQFPNYSSELNVNALLLGDSALYLCASSLTSGNRYTQYFGPGTRLTVL.

The V and J genes are TRBV11-2 and TRBJ2-1; possibly TRBD1 for D (6 bases). Germline loops: CDR1 SGHAT, CDR2 FQNNGV. The CDR3 length is 15 residues. V shed 1 base and J shed 4 bases, with 11 bases lying between them. CDR3 amino acids: CASSLVAGDYNEQFF. CDR3 sequence (DNA): TGTGCCAGCAGCTTAGTAGCAGGGGATTACAATGAGCAGTTCTTC.

This chain uses TRBV7-9 with TRBJ2-3; 11 bases agree with TRBD1. Trimming at V came to 6 bases and at J to 4 bases, leaving 12 bases not matched to a gene. Germline assignment: CDR1 SEHNR and CDR2 FQNEAQ (reference sequence). This CDR3 region has 17 residues. The DNA of the CDR3 is TGTGCCAGCAGTCCTCCCACCGGGACAGGGGGACCAGATACGCAGTATTTT. Amino acids: CASSPPTGTGGPDTQYF.

The V gene is TRBV19, the J gene TRBJ2-7; 8 bases fit TRBD1. The CDR3 is made up of 15 amino acids. V lost 7 bases, J lost 4 bases, and 12 bases stayed unmatched. Germline-derived CDR1 and CDR2 are LNHDA and SQIVND (reference sequence). CDR3 coding DNA: TGTGCCAGTATAGGCTGGACAGGGAGAGAATACGAGCAGTACTTC. Protein: CASIGWTGREYEQYF.

The genes are TRBV25-1 and TRBJ2-3; tentatively, D is TRBD1 (7 bases). In germline, CDR1 is MGHDK, CDR2 SYGVNS. V lost 5 bases, J lost 1 base, and 22 bases lay in between. The CDR3 is 18 residues long. Here the CDR3 DNA reads TGTGCCAGCAGTACCCTCAGGGGGGCAGGCGGGGGCACAGATACGCAGTATTTT. This encodes CASSTLRGAGGGTDTQYF.

Comments on this clone: Other DNA sequences within the sample encode an identical CDR3. CDR3: CASSLGLAGGETQYF. The CDR3 nucleotides read TGCGCCAGCAGCTTGGGGCTAGCGGGGGGTGAGACCCAGTACTTC. This chain connects TRBV5-1 to TRBJ2-5, with 11 bases fitting TRBD2. The ends lost 0 bases at V and 5 bases at J; junction bases unmatched: 3. The CDR3 sequence is 15 residues long. Germline CDR1 reads SGHRS; CDR2 reads YFSETQ.

With regard to this clone: The sample contains more than one DNA sequence encoding this CDR3. The V gene is TRBV11-3, the J gene TRBJ2-5, with D possibly TRBD1 on 6 matching bases. Trimming stripped 5 bases from V and 4 bases from J, with 17 bases between. This CDR3 spans 15 amino acids. Germline V gene sequence: CDR1 SGHNT, CDR2 YENEEA. CDR3 in amino acids: CASSLNGGVLETQYF. CDR3 DNA: TGTGCCAGCAGCCTAAATGGGGGCGTCTTAGAGACCCAGTACTTC.

The chain employs TRBV11-3 and TRBJ2-5; 9 bases are a match to TRBD1. This CDR3 region has 15 residues. The V segment lost 3 bases and the J segment 5 bases; nucleotides outside the gene matches: 7. Looked up from germline, CDR1 is SGHNT and CDR2 is YENEEA. The chain's CDR3 is CASSFTGGPGETQYF. Written as DNA, the CDR3 is TGTGCCAGCAGCTTCACAGGGGGCCCGGGGGAGACCCAGTACTTC.

This chain links TRBV29-1 with TRBJ2-1; 8 bases agree with TRBD1. Germline V gene sequence: CDR1 SQVTM, CDR2 ANQGSEA. The CDR3 is 13 residues long. V was clipped by 4 bases and J by 3 bases; unmatched bases: 2. CDR3 DNA: TGCAGCGTTGGGGGGACAGGCTACAATGAGCAGTTCTTC. It translates to CSVGGTGYNEQFF.

This chain uses TRBV11-2 with TRBJ2-5; possible D gene TRBD2, 5 bases. This CDR3 is 12 amino acids long. The germline V gene has CDR1 SGHAT and CDR2 FQNNGV. The V and J ends lost 5 bases and 5 bases respectively, with 9 bases between them. This chain's CDR3 is CASSPSWETQYF. CDR3 bases: TGTGCCAGCAGCCCTAGCTGGGAGACCCAGTACTTC.

The chain is built from TRBV19 and TRBJ2-6; a possible D gene is TRBD2 (5 bases). In germline, CDR1 is LNHDA, CDR2 SQIVND (reference sequence). Trimming took off 5 bases at V and 2 bases at J, with 19 bases between the two ends. The length of the CDR3 is 18 residues. The CDR3 DNA reads TGTGCCAGTAGTCTCATACTCCCCGGGAACGCTGGGGCCAACGTCCTGACTTTC. Translating it yields CASSLILPGNAGANVLTF.

The chain combines TRBV7-2 with TRBJ2-3; 9 bases map to TRBD2. The CDR3 is 16 amino acids. Germline values: CDR1 SGHTA, CDR2 FQGNSA. Trimming cost V 6 bases and J 0 bases; bases outside gene matches: 7. CDR3: CASSYRGLASTDTQYF. DNA for the CDR3: TGTGCCAGCAGTTACCGTGGACTAGCGAGCACAGATACGCAGTATTTT.

This sequence joins TRBV9 and TRBJ1-4; tentatively, D is TRBD1 (5 bases). V was shortened by 4 bases and J by 3 bases, with 10 bases between the two germline ends. The CDR3 covers 14 residues. Germline CDR1 and CDR2: SGDLS and YYNGEE. The CDR3, as DNA: TGTGCCAGCAGCCCAGGGCCGGCTAATGAAAAACTGTTTTTT. Translation: CASSPGPANEKLFF.

The V and J genes are TRBV5-5 and TRBJ2-3, with 9 bases aligning to TRBD1. With 2 bases clipped from V and 6 bases from J, the junction kept 10 bases outside the gene matches. There are 16 residues in the CDR3. In germline, CDR1 is SGHKS, CDR2 YYEKEE (reference sequence). The CDR3 loop reads CASSLFGTGIFDTQYF. CDR3 DNA: TGTGCCAGCAGCTTATTTGGGACAGGGATTTTTGATACGCAGTATTTT.

The chain carries TRBV5-1 and TRBJ2-5, with a tentative D call TRBD1 (6 bases). Per the germline V gene, CDR1 is SGHRS and CDR2 is YFSETQ. Trimming removed 5 bases at V and 5 bases at J, with 13 bases between. This CDR3 has 13 residues. The CDR3 DNA sequence: TGCGCCAGCAGAGTCTACAGGGAGGAGACCCAGTACTTC. Its protein is CASRVYREETQYF.

The V call is TRBV7-8, the J call TRBJ1-1, with a weak D call TRBD1 (5 bases). V was pared by 2 bases and J by 1 base, with 20 bases between. The CDR3 sequence is 18 residues long. The germline gives CDR1 SGHVS, CDR2 FQNEAQ. The CDR3 DNA sequence: TGTGCCAGCAGCTTAATATCAGTTCAGGGCGGCCCGAACACTGAAGCTTTCTTT. As protein: CASSLISVQGGPNTEAFF.

This clone was recorded a few times. V gene TRBV10-3 combines with J gene TRBJ2-2; the D is unclear. CDR3 length: 13 amino acids. Deletions cut 8 bases from V and 7 bases from J, with 14 bases between. Germline V CDR1 and CDR2: ENHRY, SYGVKD. CDR3: CAIGLVIDGELFF. The CDR3 bases are TGTGCCATCGGGCTAGTTATTGACGGGGAGCTGTTTTTT.

The rearrangement uses TRBV13 and TRBJ2-3, with 11 nucleotides matching TRBD2. CDR1 is PRHDT and CDR2 is FYEKMQ in the germline V gene (reference sequence). With 3 bases clipped from V and 2 bases from J, the junction kept 7 bases outside the gene matches. This CDR3 region has 17 residues. Here the CDR3 reads CASSLLAGGWATDTQYF. The CDR3 coding sequence is TGTGCCAGCAGCTTGCTAGCGGGGGGTTGGGCCACAGATACGCAGTATTTT.

The chain couples TRBV5-1 to TRBJ2-5; 9 nucleotides align to TRBD2. Germline trimming cut 4 bases from V and 4 bases from J; bases unmatched to any gene: 8. The CDR3 runs to 15 residues. Germline loops: CDR1 SGHRS, CDR2 YFSETQ. The CDR3, as DNA: TGCGCCAGCAGCCCCGAGCTAGCGGGAAGAGAGACCCAGTACTTC. Translating gives CASSPELAGRETQYF.

The CDR3: CASSLRTGRPDTQYF. As DNA, the CDR3 is TGCGCCAGCAGCTTGCGGACAGGGCGGCCAGATACGCAGTATTTT. This rearrangement joins TRBV5-1 to TRBJ2-3; 8 nucleotides line up with TRBD1. The CDR3 is made up of 15 amino acids. J gave up 4 bases and V 1 base, and 5 bases lay outside the gene matches. Germline loops: CDR1 SGHRS, CDR2 YFSETQ.

This chain joins TRBV2 and TRBJ2-3, with no clear D. This CDR3 is 10 amino acids long. Germline loops: CDR1 SNHLY, CDR2 FYNNEI. The ends were cut back, 6 bases at V and 5 bases at J, with 3 bases in the middle. CDR3 region: CASRGDTQYF. The DNA for the CDR3 is TGTGCCAGCAGAGGAGATACGCAGTATTTT. Based on the CDR3 plus reference TRBV2 and TRBJ2-3, the full variable domain is EPEVTQTPSHQVTQMGQEVILRCVPISNHLYFYWYRQILGQKVEFLVSFYNNEISEKSEIFDDQFSVERPDGSNFTLKIRSTKLEDSAMYFCASRGDTQYFGPGTRLTVL.

This clone was recorded a few times. The chain combines TRBV6-5 with TRBJ1-5; weak D call: TRBD1 (5 bases). V lost 0 bases and J 8 bases, leaving 14 bases between the germline ends. The CDR3 extends over 15 amino acids. Per the germline V gene, CDR1 is MNHEY and CDR2 is SVGAGI. CDR3 bases: TGTGCCAGCAGTTACTCGAGCGGGGGTCAAGAGCCCCAGCATTTT. This codes for CASSYSSGGQEPQHF.

The rearrangement uses TRBV27 and TRBJ2-3; TRBD1 might be the D (5 bases). Germline CDR1 MNHEY, CDR2 SMNVEV (reference sequence). V lost 3 bases and J lost 4, with 11 bases in between. The CDR3 runs 14 residues. The CDR3 region has the DNA TGTGCCAGCAGTTTCGACAGTTCGGCAGATACGCAGTATTTT. Translated: CASSFDSSADTQYF.

The genes are TRBV18 and TRBJ1-2, with D maybe TRBD1 (6 bases). The germline V and J ends were trimmed by 2 bases and 0 bases, with 16 bases remaining between them. The CDR3 totals 17 residues. Germline-derived CDR1 and CDR2 are KGHSH and LQKENI. CDR3 sequence (DNA): TGTGCCAGCTCACCAGGGGCAGGGGCCATGACTAACTATGGCTACACCTTC. Its protein product is CASSPGAGAMTNYGYTF.

The rearrangement links TRBV4-1 to TRBJ1-3; 8 bases fit TRBD1. The CDR3 contains 15 residues. Germline assignment: CDR1 MGHRA and CDR2 YSYEKL. Losses at the gene ends were 0 bases for V and 2 bases for J; bases not matched to a gene: 0. CDR3 sequence (DNA): TGCGCCAGCAGCCAAGAGGACAGGGCTGGAAACACCATATATTTT. It codes for CASSQEDRAGNTIYF.

This clone was counted a few times. CDR3 bases: TGTGCCAGCAGGGCGGGACTCCCAGGGGGCTACACCTTC. Its protein product is CASRAGLPGGYTF. V usage is TRBV6-1 and J usage is TRBJ1-2, with D tentatively TRBD1 (5 bases). The V gene's germline CDR1 is MNHNS and CDR2 SASEGT. V lost 6 bases, J lost 8 bases, and 16 bases lay in between. CDR3 length: 13 residues.

This clone appeared once. The rearrangement joins TRBV2 to TRBJ1-5, with 7 bases identical to TRBD1. V was clipped by 2 bases and J by 1 base; unmatched bases: 2. Germline-derived CDR1 and CDR2 are SNHLY and FYNNEI. CDR3 size: 15 residues. The CDR3 spells CASSERDSSNQPQHF. In nucleotides, the CDR3 is TGTGCCAGCAGTGAAAGGGACAGCAGCAATCAGCCCCAGCATTTT.

The genes are TRBV9 and TRBJ2-3; a weak D match, TRBD2 (6 bases). Germline CDR1 is SGDLS and CDR2 is YYNGEE. V was clipped by 6 bases and J by 4 bases, with 18 bases between them. This CDR3 contains 15 residues. CDR3 coding DNA: TGTGCCAGCACCCCCCTGGAGGGTGGGGCAGATACGCAGTATTTT. Protein sequence: CASTPLEGGADTQYF.

This chain links TRBV29-1 with TRBJ1-4; TRBD1 matches at 10 bases. V lost 6 bases to trimming and J lost 5 bases; unmatched junction nucleotides: 6. The CDR3 extends over 14 amino acids. Germline CDR1 reads SQVTM; CDR2 reads ANQGSEA. The CDR3 is CSVGQGMSNEKLFF. CDR3 DNA sequence: TGCAGCGTGGGACAGGGGATGTCAAATGAAAAACTGTTTTTT.

The chain's CDR3 is CASSSSTGDFTEAFF. DNA of the CDR3: TGCGCCAGCAGCTCTTCGACAGGGGATTTCACTGAAGCTTTCTTT. The rearrangement links TRBV5-1 to TRBJ1-1; 8 nucleotides agree with TRBD1. The CDR3 totals 15 residues. J gave up 4 bases and V 3 bases, and 8 bases lay outside the gene matches. The germline V gene encodes CDR1 SGHRS and CDR2 YFSETQ.